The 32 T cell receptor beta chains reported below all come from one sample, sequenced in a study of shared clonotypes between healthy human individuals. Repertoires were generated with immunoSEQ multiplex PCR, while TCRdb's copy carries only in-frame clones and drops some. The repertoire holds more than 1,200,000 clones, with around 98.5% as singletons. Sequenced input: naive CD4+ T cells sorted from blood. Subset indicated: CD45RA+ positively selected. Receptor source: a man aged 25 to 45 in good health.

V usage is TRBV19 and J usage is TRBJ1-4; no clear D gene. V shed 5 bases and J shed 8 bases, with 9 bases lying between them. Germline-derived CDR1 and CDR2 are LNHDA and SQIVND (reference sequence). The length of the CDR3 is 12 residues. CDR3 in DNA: TGTGCCAGTAGTTTGACACGCGAAAAACTGTTTTTT. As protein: CASSLTREKLFF.

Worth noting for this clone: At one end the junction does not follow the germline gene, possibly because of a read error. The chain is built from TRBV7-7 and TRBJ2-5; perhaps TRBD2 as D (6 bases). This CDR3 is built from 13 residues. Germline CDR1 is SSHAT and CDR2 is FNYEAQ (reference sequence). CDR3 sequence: CASSFGGQETQYF. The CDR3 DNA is TGTGCTAGCAGCTTCGGGGGACAAGAGACCCAGTACTTC.

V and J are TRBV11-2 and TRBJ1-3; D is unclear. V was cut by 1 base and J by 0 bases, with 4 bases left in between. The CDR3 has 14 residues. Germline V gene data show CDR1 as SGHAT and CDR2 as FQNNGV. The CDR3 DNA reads TGTGCCAGCAGCTTAGGTCCCTCTGGAAACACCATATATTTT. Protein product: CASSLGPSGNTIYF.

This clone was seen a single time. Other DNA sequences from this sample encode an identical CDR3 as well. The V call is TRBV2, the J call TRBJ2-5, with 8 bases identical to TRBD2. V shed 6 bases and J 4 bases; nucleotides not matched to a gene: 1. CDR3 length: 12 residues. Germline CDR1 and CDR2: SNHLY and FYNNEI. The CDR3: CASRLAGETQYF. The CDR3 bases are TGTGCCAGCAGGCTAGCGGGAGAGACCCAGTACTTC.

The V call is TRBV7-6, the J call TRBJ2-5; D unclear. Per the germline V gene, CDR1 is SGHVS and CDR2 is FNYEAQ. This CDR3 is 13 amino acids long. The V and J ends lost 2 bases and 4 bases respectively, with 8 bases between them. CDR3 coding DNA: TGTGCCAGCAGCTTAAGTGTGGGAGAGACCCAGTACTTC. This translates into CASSLSVGETQYF.

CDR3 loop: CASSEVAGLAGGRDTDTQYF. CDR3 coding DNA: TGCGCCAGCAGCGAGGTTGCCGGACTAGCGGGAGGGCGGGACACAGATACGCAGTATTTT. The gene calls are TRBV5-1 and TRBJ2-3; 15 bases match TRBD2. CDR1 is SGHRS, CDR2 YFSETQ, per germline. CDR3 length: 20 residues. J was trimmed by 2 bases and V by 4 bases; bases with no gene match: 14.

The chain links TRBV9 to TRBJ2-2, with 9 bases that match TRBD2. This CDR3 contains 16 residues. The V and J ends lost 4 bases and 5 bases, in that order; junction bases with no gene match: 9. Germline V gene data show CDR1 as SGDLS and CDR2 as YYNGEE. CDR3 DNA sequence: TGTGCCAGCAGCCCCCACGTAGCGGGAGATACCGGGGAGCTGTTTTTT. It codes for CASSPHVAGDTGELFF.

CDR3 coding DNA: TGTGCCAGCAGTTTACTCCGGACAGGGGTTGAAGCTTTCTTT. It translates to CASSLLRTGVEAFF. This rearrangement joins TRBV27 to TRBJ1-1, with 9 bases identical to TRBD1. Trimming at V came to 2 bases and at J to 7 bases, leaving 5 bases not matched to a gene. This CDR3 has 14 residues. In germline, CDR1 is MNHEY, CDR2 SMNVEV (reference sequence).

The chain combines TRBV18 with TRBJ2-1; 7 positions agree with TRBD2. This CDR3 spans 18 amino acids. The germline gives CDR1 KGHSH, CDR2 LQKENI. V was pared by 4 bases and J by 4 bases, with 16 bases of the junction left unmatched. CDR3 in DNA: TGTGCCAGCTCACACACCGAGAAGATTAGCGGGCCGTACAATGAGCAGTTCTTC. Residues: CASSHTEKISGPYNEQFF.

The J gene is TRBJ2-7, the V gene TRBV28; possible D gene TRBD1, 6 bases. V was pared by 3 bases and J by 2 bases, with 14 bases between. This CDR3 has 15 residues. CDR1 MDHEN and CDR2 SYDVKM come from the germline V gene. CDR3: CASSFLPGETYEQYF. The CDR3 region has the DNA TGTGCCAGCAGTTTTCTTCCAGGGGAGACCTACGAGCAGTACTTC.

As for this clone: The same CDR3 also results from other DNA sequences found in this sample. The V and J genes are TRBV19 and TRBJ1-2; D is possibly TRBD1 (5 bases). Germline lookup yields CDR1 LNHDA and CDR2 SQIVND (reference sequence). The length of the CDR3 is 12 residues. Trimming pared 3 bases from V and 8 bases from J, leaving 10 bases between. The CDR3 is CASSIRRDGYTF. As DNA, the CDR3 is TGTGCCAGTAGTATTCGACGGGACGGCTACACCTTC.

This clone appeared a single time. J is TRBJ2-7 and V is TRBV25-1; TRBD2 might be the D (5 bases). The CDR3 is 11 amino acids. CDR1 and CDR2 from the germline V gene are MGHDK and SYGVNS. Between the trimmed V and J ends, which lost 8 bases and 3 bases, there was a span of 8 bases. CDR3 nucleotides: TGTGCCAGCGAGGGTGTCTACGAGCAGTACTTC. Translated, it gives CASEGVYEQYF.

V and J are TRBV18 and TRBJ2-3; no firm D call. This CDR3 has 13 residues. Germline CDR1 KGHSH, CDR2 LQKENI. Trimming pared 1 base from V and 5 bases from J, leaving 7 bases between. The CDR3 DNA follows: TGTGCCAGCTCACCACGAGTAGTAGATACGCAGTATTTT. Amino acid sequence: CASSPRVVDTQYF.

CDR3 residues: CASSFGTSGSREQYF. DNA of the CDR3: TGTGCCAGCAGCTTCGGGACTAGCGGGAGTAGAGAGCAGTACTTC. V usage is TRBV11-2 and J usage is TRBJ2-7; TRBD2 matches 14 bases. Germline V gives CDR1 SGHAT, CDR2 FQNNGV. The trim removed 3 bases at V and 7 bases at J, leaving 5 bases unmatched. The CDR3 sequence is 15 residues long. Together with reference TRBV11-2 and TRBJ2-7, the CDR3 gives the full variable domain: EAGVAQSPRYKIIEKRQSVAFWCNPISGHATLYWYQQILGQGPKLLIQFQNNGVVDDSQLPKDRFSAERLKGVDSTLKIQPAKLEDSAVYLCASSFGTSGSREQYFGPGTRLTVT.

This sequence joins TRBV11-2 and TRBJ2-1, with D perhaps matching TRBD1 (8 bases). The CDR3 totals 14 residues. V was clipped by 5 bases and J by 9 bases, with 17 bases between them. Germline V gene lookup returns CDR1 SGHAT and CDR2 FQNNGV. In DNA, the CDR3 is TGTGCCAGCAGCGGCAAAACAGGGGGGGCTGAGCAGTTCTTC. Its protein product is CASSGKTGGAEQFF.

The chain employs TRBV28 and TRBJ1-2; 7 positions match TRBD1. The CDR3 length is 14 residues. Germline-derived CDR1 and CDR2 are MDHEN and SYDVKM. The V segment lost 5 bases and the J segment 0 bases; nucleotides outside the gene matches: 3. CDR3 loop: CASSPGQSNYGYTF. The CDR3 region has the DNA TGTGCCAGCAGTCCGGGACAGTCTAACTATGGCTACACCTTC.

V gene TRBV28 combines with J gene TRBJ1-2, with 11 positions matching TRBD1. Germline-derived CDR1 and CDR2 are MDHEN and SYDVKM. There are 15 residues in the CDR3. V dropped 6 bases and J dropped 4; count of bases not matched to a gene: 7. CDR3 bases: TGTGCCAGCAGGGGACAGGGGGAGACGGTCTATGGCTACACCTTC. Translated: CASRGQGETVYGYTF.

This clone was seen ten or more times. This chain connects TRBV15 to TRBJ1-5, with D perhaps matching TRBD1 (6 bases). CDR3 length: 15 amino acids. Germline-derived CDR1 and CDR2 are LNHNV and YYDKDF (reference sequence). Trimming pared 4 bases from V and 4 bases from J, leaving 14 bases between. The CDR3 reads CATSKGWGANQPQHF. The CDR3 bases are TGTGCCACCAGCAAAGGGTGGGGGGCTAATCAGCCCCAGCATTTT.

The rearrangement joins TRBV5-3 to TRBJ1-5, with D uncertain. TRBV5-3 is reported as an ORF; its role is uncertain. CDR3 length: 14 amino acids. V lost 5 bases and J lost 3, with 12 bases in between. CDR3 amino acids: CARRYDGLNQPQHF. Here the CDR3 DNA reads TGTGCCAGAAGATACGACGGACTCAATCAGCCCCAGCATTTT.

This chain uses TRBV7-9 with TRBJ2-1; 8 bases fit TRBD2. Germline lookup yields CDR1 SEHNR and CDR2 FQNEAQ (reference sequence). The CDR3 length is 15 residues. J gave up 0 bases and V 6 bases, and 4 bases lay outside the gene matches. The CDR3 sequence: CASSKSGSSYNEQFF. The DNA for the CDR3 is TGTGCCAGCAGTAAGAGCGGGAGCTCCTACAATGAGCAGTTCTTC.

The DNA of the CDR3 is TGTGCCAGCAGCCCTAGAAGGGGGCGGGAGGAGACCCAGTACTTC. This encodes CASSPRRGREETQYF. The chain joins TRBV11-2 to TRBJ2-5; possibly TRBD1 or TRBD2 for D (7 bases each). The CDR3 has 15 residues. CDR1 SGHAT and CDR2 FQNNGV come from the germline V gene. V gave up 5 bases and J gave up 5 bases, with 18 bases separating them.

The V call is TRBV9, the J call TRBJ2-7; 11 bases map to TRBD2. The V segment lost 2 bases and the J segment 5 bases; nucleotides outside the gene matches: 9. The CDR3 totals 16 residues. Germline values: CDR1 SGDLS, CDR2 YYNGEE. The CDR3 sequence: CASSVGTSGPYHEQYF. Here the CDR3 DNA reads TGTGCCAGCAGCGTGGGGACTAGCGGTCCCTACCACGAGCAGTACTTC.

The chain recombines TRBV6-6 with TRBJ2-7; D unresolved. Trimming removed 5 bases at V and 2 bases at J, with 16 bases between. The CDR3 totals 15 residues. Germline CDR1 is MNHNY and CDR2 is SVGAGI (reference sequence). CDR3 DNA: TGTGCCAGCAGTCCTGTGTTGCAGGCGACCTACGAGCAGTACTTC. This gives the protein CASSPVLQATYEQYF.

The DNA for the CDR3 is TGTGCCAGCAGCGTAGGTCAAGGGGCTAAGCGAGAGACCCAGTACTTC. Translation gives CASSVGQGAKRETQYF. The chain is built from TRBV9 and TRBJ2-5; tentatively, D is TRBD1 (5 bases). Germline CDR1 is SGDLS and CDR2 is YYNGEE. V lost 0 bases and J 4 bases, leaving 16 bases between the germline ends. The CDR3 extends over 16 amino acids.

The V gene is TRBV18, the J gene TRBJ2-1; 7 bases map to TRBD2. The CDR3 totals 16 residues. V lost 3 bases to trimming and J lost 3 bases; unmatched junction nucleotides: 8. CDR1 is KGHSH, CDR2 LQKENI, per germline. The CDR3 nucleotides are TGTGCCAGCTCACCGTCGATTGCGGGAGTCTACAATGAGCAGTTCTTC. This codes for CASSPSIAGVYNEQFF.

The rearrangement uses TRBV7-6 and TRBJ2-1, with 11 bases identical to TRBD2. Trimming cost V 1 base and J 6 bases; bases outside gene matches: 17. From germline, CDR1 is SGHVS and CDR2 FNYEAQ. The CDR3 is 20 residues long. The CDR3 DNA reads TGTGCCAGCAGCTTAGTTGTAGCGGGAGGGTCAAAGCGCTTCCCCAATGAGCAGTTCTTC. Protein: CASSLVVAGGSKRFPNEQFF.

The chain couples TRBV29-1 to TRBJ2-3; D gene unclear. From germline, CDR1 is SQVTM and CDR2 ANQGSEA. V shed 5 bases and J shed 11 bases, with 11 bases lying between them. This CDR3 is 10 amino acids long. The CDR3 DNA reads TGCAGCGTTCATGAGGAGTTGCAGTATTTT. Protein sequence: CSVHEELQYF.

In nucleotides, the CDR3 is TGTGCCAGCAGCGTAGGCCCAGCGGGAGCTAGCACAGATACGCAGTATTTT. Its translation: CASSVGPAGASTDTQYF. V and J are TRBV9 and TRBJ2-3; 8 bases match TRBD2. This CDR3 spans 17 amino acids. Looked up from germline, CDR1 is SGDLS and CDR2 is YYNGEE. V lost 0 bases, J lost 0 bases, and 6 bases stayed unmatched.

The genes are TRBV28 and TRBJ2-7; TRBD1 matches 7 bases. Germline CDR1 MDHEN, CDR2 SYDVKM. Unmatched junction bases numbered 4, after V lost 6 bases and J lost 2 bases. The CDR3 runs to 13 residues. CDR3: CASSQTGPYEQYF. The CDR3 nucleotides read TGTGCCAGCAGCCAGACAGGGCCCTACGAGCAGTACTTC.

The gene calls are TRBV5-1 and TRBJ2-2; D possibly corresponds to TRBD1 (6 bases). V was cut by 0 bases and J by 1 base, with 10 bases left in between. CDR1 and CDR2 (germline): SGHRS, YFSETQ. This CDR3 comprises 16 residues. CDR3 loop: CASSLDPGVNTGELFF. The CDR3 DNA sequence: TGCGCCAGCAGCTTGGACCCAGGGGTGAACACCGGGGAGCTGTTTTTT.

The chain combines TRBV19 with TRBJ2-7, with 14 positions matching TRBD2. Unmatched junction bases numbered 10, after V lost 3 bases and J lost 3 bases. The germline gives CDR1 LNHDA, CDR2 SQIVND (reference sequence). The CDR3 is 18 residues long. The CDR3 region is CASSMAGLAGESYYEQYF. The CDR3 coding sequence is TGTGCCAGTAGTATGGCGGGACTAGCGGGAGAGTCCTACTACGAGCAGTACTTC.

CDR3 region: CASSLRAATGEKLFF. In DNA, the CDR3 is TGCGCCAGCAGCTTAAGAGCGGCCACGGGTGAAAAACTGTTTTTT. J is TRBJ1-4 and V is TRBV5-1, with D unclear. The V gene's germline CDR1 is SGHRS and CDR2 YFSETQ. With 2 bases removed from V and 7 bases from J, the gap between germline ends came to 15 bases. The CDR3 has 15 amino acids.